This TCR beta chain was sequenced during a study of CD8 T cells in ankylosing spondylitis. Study-wide points: Several highly homologous variants made up a TCR beta motif that seemed to typify ankylosing spondylitis blood. Matched ankylosing spondylitis synovial fluid reportedly showed significant enrichment of disease-linked clones. In peripheral blood, disease-linked CD8+ clones occurred at relatively low frequencies.

V lost 0 bases, J lost 0 bases, and 12 bases lay in between. CDR3 length: 16 residues. Per the germline V gene, CDR1 is SGDLS and CDR2 is YYNGEE. The TCR beta libraries were generated through quantitative 5'-RACE incorporating molecular barcodes. TCRdb passed the 5' RACE reads through MiXCR, listing each CDR3 protein once. The sample holds 130,000 or so distinct CDR3 sequences, more than 15% seen once. As concerns this clonotype: The target antigen is unknown.

The sequencing sample was made of blood, either unsorted or a sorted T cell fraction (not recorded which). The sequence was obtained from a male donor with ankylosing spondylitis. The rearrangement joins TRBV9 to TRBJ1-2; the D is unclear. In DNA, the CDR3 is TGTGCCAGCAGCGTAGCTTACCAGGACCCTAACTATGGCTACACCTTC. This codes for CASSVAYQDPNYGYTF.